This paragraph reports one T cell receptor (beta chain). Antigen: not known. These data come from a study of cytomegalovirus exposure and HLA in healthy donors. Study-wide results and caveats: Associated with HLA alleles at 0.05 false discovery rate in a later analysis were 16,951 TCR beta sequences. When a later analysis was performed, an Asian-associated ancestry cluster reportedly had fewer N-insertions than the roughly 700-donor mean.

In the PCR, 60 Vbeta and 13 Jbeta primers were used. Profiled with immunoSEQ multiplex PCR; TCRdb holds only in-frame clones, not every one. The sample includes about 170,000 clones, over 80% of them seen just once. The receptor was derived from a woman in her forties or fifties in good health and CMV-seropositive. The sequencing sample was made of PBMCs.

The CDR3 bases are TGCACCAGCAGCCAAGATCTGCTGGATCCTCGGGACATTCAGTACTTC. Its protein is CTSSQDLLDPRDIQYF. This chain connects TRBV1 to TRBJ2-4; the table calls TRBD2, which could not be checked here. TRBV1 is a pseudogene. This CDR3 region has 16 residues.